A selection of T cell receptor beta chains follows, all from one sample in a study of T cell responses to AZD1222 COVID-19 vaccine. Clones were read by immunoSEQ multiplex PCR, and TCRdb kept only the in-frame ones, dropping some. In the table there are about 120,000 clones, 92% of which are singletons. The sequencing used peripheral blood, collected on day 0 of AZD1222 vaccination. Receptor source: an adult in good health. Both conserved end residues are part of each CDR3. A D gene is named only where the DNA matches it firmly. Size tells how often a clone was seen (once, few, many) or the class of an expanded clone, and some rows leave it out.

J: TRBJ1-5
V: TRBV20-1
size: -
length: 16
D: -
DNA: TGCAGTGCTAGTGGCGGAAAGCACTATAGCAATCAGCCCCAGCATTTT
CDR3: CSASGGKHYSNQPQHF

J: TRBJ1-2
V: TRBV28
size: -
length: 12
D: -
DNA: TGTGCCAGCAGCCTAGCTAACTATGGCTACACCTTC
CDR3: CASSLANYGYTF

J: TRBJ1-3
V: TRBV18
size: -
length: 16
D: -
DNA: TGTGCCAGCTCACCGAGGACGGGACACTCTGGAAACACCATATATTTT
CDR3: CASSPRTGHSGNTIYF

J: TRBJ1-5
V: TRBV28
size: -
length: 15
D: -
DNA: TGTGCCAGCAGTTTGGGAGGGGTAGGCAATCAGCCCCAGCATTTT
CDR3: CASSLGGVGNQPQHF

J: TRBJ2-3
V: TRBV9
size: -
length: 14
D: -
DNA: TGTGCCAGCAGCGACTCTCCGAGCACAGATACGCAGTATTTT
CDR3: CASSDSPSTDTQYF

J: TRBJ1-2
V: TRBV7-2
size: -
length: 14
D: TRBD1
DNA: TGTGCCAGCAGCTGGACAGGGCCCGGGGTCGGCTACACCTTC
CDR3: CASSWTGPGVGYTF

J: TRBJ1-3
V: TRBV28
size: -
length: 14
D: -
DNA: TGTGCCAGCAGTTTTTTGGGCCCTGGAAACACCATATATTTT
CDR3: CASSFLGPGNTIYF

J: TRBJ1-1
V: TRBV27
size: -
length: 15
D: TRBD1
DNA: TGTGCCAGCACTTCGGGACAGACCTTGAACACTGAAGCTTTCTTT
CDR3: CASTSGQTLNTEAFF

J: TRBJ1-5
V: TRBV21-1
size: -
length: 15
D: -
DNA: TGTGCCAGCAGTTCCTTCGGGACTCCGGACCAGCCCCAGCATTTT
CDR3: CASSSFGTPDQPQHF

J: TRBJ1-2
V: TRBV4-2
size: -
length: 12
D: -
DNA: TGTGCCAGCAGCCAAGGATACTATGGCTACACCTTC
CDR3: CASSQGYYGYTF

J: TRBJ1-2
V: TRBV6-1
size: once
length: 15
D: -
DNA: TGTGCCAGCAGTGAAGCGGACAGCGTTTACTATGGCTACACCTTC
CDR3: CASSEADSVYYGYTF

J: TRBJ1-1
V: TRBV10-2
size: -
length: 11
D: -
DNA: TGCGCCAGCAGAGAAGGCCACGAAGCTTTCTTT
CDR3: CASREGHEAFF

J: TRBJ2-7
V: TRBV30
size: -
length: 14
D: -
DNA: TGTGCCTGGACAACGGGGAAGGGGTCCTACGAGCAGTACTTC
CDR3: CAWTTGKGSYEQYF

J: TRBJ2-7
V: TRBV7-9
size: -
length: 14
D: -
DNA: TGTGCCAGCAGCTTACTGGACTCCACCTACGAGCAGTACTTC
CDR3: CASSLLDSTYEQYF

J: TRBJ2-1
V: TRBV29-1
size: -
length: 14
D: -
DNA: TGCAGCGTTGAAGGAGCCCTTTCCTACAATGAGCAGTTCTTC
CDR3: CSVEGALSYNEQFF

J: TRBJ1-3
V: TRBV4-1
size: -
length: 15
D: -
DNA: TGCGCCAGCAGCCAACAGTGGGGTTTCGGAAACACCATATATTTT
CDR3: CASSQQWGFGNTIYF

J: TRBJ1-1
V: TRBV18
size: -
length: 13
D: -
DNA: TGTGCCAGCTCACCGAACGGGAACACTGAAGCTTTCTTT
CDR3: CASSPNGNTEAFF

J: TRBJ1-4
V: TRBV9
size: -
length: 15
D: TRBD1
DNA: TGTGCCAGCAGCGTCAGGGGGAGGACCGATGAAAAACTGTTTTTT
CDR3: CASSVRGRTDEKLFF

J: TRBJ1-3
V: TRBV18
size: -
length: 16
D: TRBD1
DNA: TGTGCCAGCTCAACAGGCGCGACAGGGATCGGAAACACCATATATTTT
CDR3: CASSTGATGIGNTIYF

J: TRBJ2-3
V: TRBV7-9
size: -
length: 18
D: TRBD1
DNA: TGTGCCAGCAGCTCCCCCATTCCGGGACAGGGAGGAACAGATACGCAGTATTTT
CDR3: CASSSPIPGQGGTDTQYF

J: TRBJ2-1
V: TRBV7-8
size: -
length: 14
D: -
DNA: TGTGCCAGCAGCTACGACAGCTACTACAATGAGCAGTTCTTC
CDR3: CASSYDSYYNEQFF

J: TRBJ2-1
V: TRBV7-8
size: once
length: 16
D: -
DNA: TGTGCCAGCAGCCAGGCCGCGAGCGGCGGCCACAATGAGCAGTTCTTC
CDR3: CASSQAASGGHNEQFF

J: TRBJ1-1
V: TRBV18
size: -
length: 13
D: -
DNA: TGTGCCAGCTCACCCCAGGGAAACACTGAAGCTTTCTTT
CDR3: CASSPQGNTEAFF

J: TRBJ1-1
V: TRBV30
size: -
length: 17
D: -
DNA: TGTGCCTGGAGTGTACGAAGGGGCTGGCAGATGAACACTGAAGCTTTCTTT
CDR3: CAWSVRRGWQMNTEAFF

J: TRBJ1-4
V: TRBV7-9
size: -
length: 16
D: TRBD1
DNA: TGTGCCAGCAGCCTGCGGGACAGGCTCGATGCGGAAAAACTGTTTTTT
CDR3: CASSLRDRLDAEKLFF

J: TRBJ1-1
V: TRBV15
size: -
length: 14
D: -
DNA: TGTGCCACCAGCAGGGGTACGGTGAACACTGAAGCTTTCTTT
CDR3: CATSRGTVNTEAFF

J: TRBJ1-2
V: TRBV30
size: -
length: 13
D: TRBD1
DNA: TGTGCCTGGAGACCTTCACACAGGGGCGGCTACACCTTC
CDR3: CAWRPSHRGGYTF

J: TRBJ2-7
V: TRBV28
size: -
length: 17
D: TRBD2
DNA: TGTGCCAGCAGCCCCTTTCGTAGCGGGAGCTGGTCCTACGAGCAGTACTTC
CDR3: CASSPFRSGSWSYEQYF

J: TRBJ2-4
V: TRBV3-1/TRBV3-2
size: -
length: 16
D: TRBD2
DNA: TGTGCCAGCAGTCCGACTAGCGGGAGGCGGTCGAACATTCAGTACTTC
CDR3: CASSPTSGRRSNIQYF

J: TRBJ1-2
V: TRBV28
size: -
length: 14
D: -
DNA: TGTGCCAGCAGTCGGTGGGGGGTGGGCTATGGCTACACCTTC
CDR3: CASSRWGVGYGYTF

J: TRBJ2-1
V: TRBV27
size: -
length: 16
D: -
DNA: TGTGCCAGCAGTTTGGCACTTAGTAGCTCCTACAATGAGCAGTTCTTC
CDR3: CASSLALSSSYNEQFF

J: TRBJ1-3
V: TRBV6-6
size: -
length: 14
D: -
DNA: TGTGCCAGCGGGGGAGGAGGGACTGGAAACACCATATATTTT
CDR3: CASGGGGTGNTIYF

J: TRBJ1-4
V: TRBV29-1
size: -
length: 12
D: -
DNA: TGCAGCGCGGGGAGACCTAATGAAAAACTGTTTTTT
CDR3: CSAGRPNEKLFF

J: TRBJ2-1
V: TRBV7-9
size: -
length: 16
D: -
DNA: TGTGCCAGCAGCTCTGGGAGGGGGCGCTTAATTAATGAGCAGTTCTTC
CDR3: CASSSGRGRLINEQFF

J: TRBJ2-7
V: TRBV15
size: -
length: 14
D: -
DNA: TGTGCCACCAGCAGGAGCTCGCGGGGCTACGAGCAGTACTTC
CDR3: CATSRSSRGYEQYF

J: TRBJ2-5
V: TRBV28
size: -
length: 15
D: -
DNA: TGTGCCAGCAGTTCTTACTTCAACATGCAAGAGACCCAGTACTTC
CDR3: CASSSYFNMQETQYF

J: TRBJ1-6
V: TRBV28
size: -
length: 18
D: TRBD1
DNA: TGTGCCAGCAGTTTCTTACAGGGGATCCTCTCCTATAATTCACCCCTCCACTTT
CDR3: CASSFLQGILSYNSPLHF

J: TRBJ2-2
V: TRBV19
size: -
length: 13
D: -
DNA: TGTGCCAGTAGTGATAGATACACCGGGGAGCTGTTTTTT
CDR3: CASSDRYTGELFF

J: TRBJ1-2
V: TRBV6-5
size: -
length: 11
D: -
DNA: TGTGCCAGCAGTTCGAGTGGACAGTACACCTTC
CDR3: CASSSSGQYTF

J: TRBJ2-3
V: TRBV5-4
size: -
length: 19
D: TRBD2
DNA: TGTGCCAGCAGCTTGTCGAGGACTAGCGGGAGGGTGGGGACAGATACGCAGTATTTT
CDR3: CASSLSRTSGRVGTDTQYF

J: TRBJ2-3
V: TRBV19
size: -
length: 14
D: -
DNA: TGTGCCAGTAGTATTCGGGAGAACTCAGATACGCAGTATTTT
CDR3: CASSIRENSDTQYF

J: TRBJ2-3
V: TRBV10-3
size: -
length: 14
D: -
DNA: TGTGCCATCAGTCCCGTTGTCCGGACAGATACGCAGTATTTT
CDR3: CAISPVVRTDTQYF

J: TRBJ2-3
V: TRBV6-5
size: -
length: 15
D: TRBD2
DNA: TGTGCCAGCAGTTACTCGAGCGGGAGGACAGATACGCAGTATTTT
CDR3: CASSYSSGRTDTQYF

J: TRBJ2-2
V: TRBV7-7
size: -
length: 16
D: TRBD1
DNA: TGTGCCAGCAGCTTCTCGACAGGGGAATTCACCGGGGAGCTGTTTTTT
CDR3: CASSFSTGEFTGELFF

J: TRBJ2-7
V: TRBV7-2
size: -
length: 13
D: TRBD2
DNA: TGTGCCAGCGGACCCACTAGCGGGAACCAGCAGTACTTC
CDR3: CASGPTSGNQQYF

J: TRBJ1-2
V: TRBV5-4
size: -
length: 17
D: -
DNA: TGTGCCAGCAGCCCCGAGGTGAAGGAGCGTCTGGGTTATGGCTACACCTTC
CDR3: CASSPEVKERLGYGYTF

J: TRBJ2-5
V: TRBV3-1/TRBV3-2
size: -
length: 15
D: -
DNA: TGTGCCAGCAGCTCGCACCGGGACTTCCAAGAGACCCAGTACTTC
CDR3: CASSSHRDFQETQYF

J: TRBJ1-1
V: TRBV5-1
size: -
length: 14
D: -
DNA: TGCGCCAGCACCCTAACTGGTATGAACACTGAAGCTTTCTTT
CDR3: CASTLTGMNTEAFF

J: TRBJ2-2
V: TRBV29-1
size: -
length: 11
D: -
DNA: TGCAGCGTTCAGGGGACCGGGGAGCTGTTTTTT
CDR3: CSVQGTGELFF

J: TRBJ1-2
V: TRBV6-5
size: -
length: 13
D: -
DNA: TGTGCCAGCAGGGGGCAAAGGGCCGGAGGCTACACCTTC
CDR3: CASRGQRAGGYTF

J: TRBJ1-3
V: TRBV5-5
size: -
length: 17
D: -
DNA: TGTGCCAGCAGCTTTTCACTTCCAGGGACCTCTGGAAACACCATATATTTT
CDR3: CASSFSLPGTSGNTIYF

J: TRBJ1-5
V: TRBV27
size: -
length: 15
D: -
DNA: TGTGCCAGCAGCCCAGGGGCCGGGCCTAATCAGCCCCAGCATTTT
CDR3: CASSPGAGPNQPQHF

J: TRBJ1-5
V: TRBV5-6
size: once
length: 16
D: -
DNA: TGTGCCAGCAGCTTGGGACAGTTCCGTAGCAATCAGCCCCAGCATTTT
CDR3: CASSLGQFRSNQPQHF

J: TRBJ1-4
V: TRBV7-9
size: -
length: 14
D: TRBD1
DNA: TGTGCCAGCAGCTCGACAGGGGCTAATGAAAAACTGTTTTTT
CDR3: CASSSTGANEKLFF

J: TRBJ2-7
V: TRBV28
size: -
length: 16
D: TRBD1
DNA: TGTGCCAGCAGTTTCCCCCTTTCAGAGGGACAGGGGGCCGGATACTTC
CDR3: CASSFPLSEGQGAGYF